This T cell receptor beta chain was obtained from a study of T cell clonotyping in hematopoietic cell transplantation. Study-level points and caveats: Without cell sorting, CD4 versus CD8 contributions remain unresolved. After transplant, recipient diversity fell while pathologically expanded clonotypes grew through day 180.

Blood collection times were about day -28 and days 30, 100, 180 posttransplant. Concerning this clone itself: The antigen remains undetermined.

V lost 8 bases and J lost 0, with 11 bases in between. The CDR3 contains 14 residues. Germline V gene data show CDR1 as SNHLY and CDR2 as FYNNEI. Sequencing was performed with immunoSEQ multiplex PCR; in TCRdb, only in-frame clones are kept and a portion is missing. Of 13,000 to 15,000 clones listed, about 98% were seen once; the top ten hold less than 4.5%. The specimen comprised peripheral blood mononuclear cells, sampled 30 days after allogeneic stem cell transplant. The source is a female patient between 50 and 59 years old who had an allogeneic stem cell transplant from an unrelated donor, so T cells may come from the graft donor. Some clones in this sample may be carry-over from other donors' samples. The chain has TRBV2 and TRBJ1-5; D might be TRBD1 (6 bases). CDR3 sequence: CASRDNYSNQPQHF. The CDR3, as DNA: TGTGCCAGCCGGGACAACTATAGCAATCAGCCCCAGCATTTT.